The 6 T cell receptor beta chains reported below all come from one sample, sequenced in a study of memory CD4+ T cells and cytomegalovirus serostatus. The sort gate was single viable CD3+CD4+CD8-CD45RO+ cells for memory CD4+ T cells. TCRdb's copy holds only in-frame clones and misses some; the assay was immunoSEQ multiplex PCR. Here the sample spans approximately 45,000 clones, roughly three quarters being singletons. Sequencing used memory CD4+ T cells from blood. These receptors originate from an adult in good health and CMV-seronegative.

The chain carries TRBV7-6 and TRBJ2-1; D perhaps matches TRBD2 (5 bases). The CDR3 has 15 amino acids. Germline V gene lookup returns CDR1 SGHVS and CDR2 FNYEAQ. Trimming took off 2 bases at V and 6 bases at J, with 14 bases between the two ends. CDR3 sequence: CASSLQGSLSNEQFF. CDR3 nucleotide sequence: TGTGCCAGCAGCTTACAAGGGAGCCTAAGCAATGAGCAGTTCTTC.

This rearrangement joins TRBV9 to TRBJ1-3, with D maybe TRBD1 (5 bases). Trimming left V 10 bases short and J 9 bases short, with 20 bases between. The CDR3 sequence is 13 residues long. Germline V gene data show CDR1 as SGDLS and CDR2 as YYNGEE. CDR3 in DNA: TGTGCCTCTGCTGTGACGGGGGAAAGCACCATATATTTT. Translating it yields CASAVTGESTIYF.

This clone appeared a single time. The chain uses TRBV30 and TRBJ2-5; 8 bases map to TRBD2. The end of the DNA aligns better with TRBJ2-7, so the J call may be wrong. CDR1 is GTSNPN, CDR2 SVGIG, per germline (reference sequence). The CDR3 is 15 residues long. The CDR3 reads CAWSASSGIQLEQYF. Here the CDR3 DNA reads TGTGCCTGGAGTGCGAGTAGCGGGATTCAACTCGAGCAGTACTTC.

This clone was counted a few times. The rearrangement joins TRBV5-8 to TRBJ2-3; D not certain. The length of the CDR3 is 14 residues. Trimming removed 4 bases at V and 3 bases at J, with 12 bases between. Germline CDR1 and CDR2: SGHTS and YDEGEE. The CDR3 bases are TGTGCCAGCAGCCTAGGCCGCAGGACAGATACGCAGTATTTT. Translation: CASSLGRRTDTQYF.

This clone was seen once. The V and J genes are TRBV21-1 and TRBJ2-4; the tabulated D call, TRBD2, remains unverified against the DNA. TRBV21-1 is listed as a pseudogene. The CDR3 is 15 residues long. CDR3 region: CARGLRSAGKNIQYF. DNA for the CDR3: TGTGCCAGGGGTTTGAGGTCAGCCGGCAAAAACATTCAGTACTTC.

The J gene is TRBJ2-7, the V gene TRBV7-2; tentative D call: TRBD2 (5 bases). This CDR3 is built from 14 residues. Trimming pared 3 bases from V and 7 bases from J, leaving 16 bases between. Germline V gene data show CDR1 as SGHTA and CDR2 as FQGNSA. The CDR3 DNA is TGTGCCAGCAGCTTTGGCGAGTCTTGGAGGGAGCAGTACTTC. Translation: CASSFGESWREQYF.